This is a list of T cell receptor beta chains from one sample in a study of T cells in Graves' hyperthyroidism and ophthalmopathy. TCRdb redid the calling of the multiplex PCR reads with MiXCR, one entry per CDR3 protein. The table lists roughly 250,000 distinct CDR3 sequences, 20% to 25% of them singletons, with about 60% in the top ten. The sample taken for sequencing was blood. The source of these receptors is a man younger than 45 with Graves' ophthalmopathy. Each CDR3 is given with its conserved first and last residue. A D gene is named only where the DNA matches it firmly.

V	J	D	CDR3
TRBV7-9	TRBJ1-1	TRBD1	CASSPDRVVTEAFF
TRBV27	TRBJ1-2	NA	CASRIGLYGYTF
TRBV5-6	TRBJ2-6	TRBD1	CASSLGTGSSGANVLTF
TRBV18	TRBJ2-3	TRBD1	CASSPRDRAYTDTQYF
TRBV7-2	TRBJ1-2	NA	CASSLGGVGYGYTF
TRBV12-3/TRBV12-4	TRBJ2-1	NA	CASSFTGLNEQFF
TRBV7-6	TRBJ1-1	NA	CASAPGIGTEAFF
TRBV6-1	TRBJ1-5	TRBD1	CASSRPPSGQGGNQPQHF
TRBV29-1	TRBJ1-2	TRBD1	CSVETGAGGTGYTF
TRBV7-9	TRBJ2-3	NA	CASSFPATDTQYF
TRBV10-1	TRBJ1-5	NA	CASSVSDGPQHF
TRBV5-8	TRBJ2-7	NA	CASSSQGLGRDEQYF
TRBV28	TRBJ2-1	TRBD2	CASSFSSGRNNEQFF
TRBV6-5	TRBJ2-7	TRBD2	CASSYSGPAGVYEQYF
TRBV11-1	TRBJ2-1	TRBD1	CASSIVGQGGYEQFF
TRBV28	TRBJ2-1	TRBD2	CASSIGTSGRVREQFF
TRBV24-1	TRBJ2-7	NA	CATSDPSSRGGEQYF
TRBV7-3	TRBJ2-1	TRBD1	CASSPGWTGSNEQFF